This T cell receptor (beta chain) was captured in a study of control samples from healthy donors and cancer patients (dated by TCRdb to about 2020). Receptor libraries were prepared by the immunoSEQ multiplex PCR assay. TCRdb carries this immuneACCESS record with in-frame sequences only. Its versions omit some clonotypes, under half of them owing to an unresolved V gene in the studies checked, with the rest unexplained. The sample table records under 80,000 clones; over 90% of these occur just once. Of the sample, approximately 3% is held by the ten largest clones. For this clone: No cognate antigen has been identified for it. Per-base qualities were not stored, and no clone one base away is much larger.

The CDR3 contains 13 residues, cysteine and phenylalanine counted. Only the CDR3 DNA is retained, 39 bases long and in frame from the first base. V and J lose 6 bases and 11 bases, and a span of 19 bases separates them. CDR1 MNHEY and CDR2 SVGAGI are derived from the germline V gene. Material for sequencing was blood. This sequence was found in a woman in her thirties in good health. The V and J segments used are TRBV6-5 and TRBJ1-1; the D segment could be TRBD1, given 6 matching bases. In nucleotides, the sequence is TGTGCCAGCAGCACGCCGGGACAATTTGTTGCTTTCTTT. The resulting protein is CASSTPGQFVAFF.